These 26 T cell receptor beta chains share one sample of origin, sequenced in a study of identifying expanded T cells in peripheral blood. Here immunoSEQ multiplex PCR was the method, and the copy in TCRdb shows in-frame clones only, minus some. This sample has 95,000 to 100,000 clones, with 87% found just once. Sample: blood. The receptors originated from a person aged 18 to 75 in good health.

V usage is TRBV7-8 and J usage is TRBJ2-5; D not certain. The CDR3 sequence is 14 residues long. CDR1 and CDR2 (germline): SGHVS, FQNEAQ. V shed 2 bases and J shed 5 bases, with 12 bases lying between them. CDR3 DNA sequence: TGTGCCAGCAGCTTACGGGCCGAGAGGGAGACCCAGTACTTC. Protein sequence: CASSLRAERETQYF.

This clone has only one observation. The chain couples TRBV5-1 to TRBJ1-1, with D possibly matching TRBD1 (5 bases). V was trimmed by 0 bases and J by 3 bases, leaving 18 bases between them. Germline CDR1 is SGHRS and CDR2 is YFSETQ. The CDR3 consists of 17 residues. The CDR3 bases are TGCGCCAGCAGCTTGGAGACAGCTAAATCTGGGGACACTGAAGCTTTCTTT. Protein product: CASSLETAKSGDTEAFF.

CDR3 in amino acids: CARSEGVDGYTF. In DNA form, the CDR3 reads TGTGCCCGCTCCGAGGGGGTGGATGGCTACACCTTC. This rearrangement joins TRBV2 to TRBJ1-2; tentatively, D is TRBD1 (6 bases). The CDR3 sequence is 12 residues long. Germline V gene sequence: CDR1 SNHLY, CDR2 FYNNEI. V dropped 11 bases and J dropped 6 bases, with 16 bases sitting between them.

The chain carries TRBV10-3 and TRBJ2-5; 10 bases agree with TRBD2. The CDR3 contains 17 residues. Germline loops: CDR1 ENHRY, CDR2 SYGVKD. With V trimmed by 2 bases and J by 2 bases, 8 bases remained unmatched. In DNA form, the CDR3 reads TGTGCCATCAGTGAGGGTATAGCGGGGGGCGGTCAAGAGACCCAGTACTTC. Translation gives CAISEGIAGGGQETQYF.

The chain uses TRBV15 and TRBJ2-4; 15 nucleotides line up with TRBD2. Unmatched junction bases numbered 20, after V lost 5 bases and J lost 0 bases. Germline V gives CDR1 LNHNV, CDR2 YYDKDF (reference sequence). The CDR3 loop spans 23 amino acids. The CDR3 protein is CATSRKTGTSGGTDKIAKNIQYF. The CDR3 coding sequence is TGTGCCACCAGCCGTAAAACCGGGACTAGCGGGGGGACCGACAAAATAGCCAAAAACATTCAGTACTTC.

In this sample, this clone turned up once. The genes are TRBV7-2 and TRBJ1-2, with 10 bases that match TRBD1. Trimming at V came to 8 bases and at J to 6 bases, leaving 6 bases not matched to a gene. The CDR3 loop spans 13 amino acids. CDR1 is SGHTA and CDR2 is FQGNSA in the germline V gene. CDR3 in amino acids: CASSTGQGNGYTF. In nucleotides, the CDR3 is TGTGCCAGCTCTACGGGACAGGGGAATGGCTACACCTTC.

The CDR3 DNA follows: TGTGCCAGCAGCTCTCCGGGACAGGGGAGCGGGCAGTACTTC. This codes for CASSSPGQGSGQYF. This sequence joins TRBV5-6 and TRBJ2-7, with TRBD1 matching over 10 bases. Germline lookup yields CDR1 SGHDT and CDR2 YYEEEE. Trimming removed 3 bases from V and 9 bases from J; junction bases left unmatched: 9. This CDR3 has 14 residues.

The chain combines TRBV29-1 with TRBJ1-2; perhaps TRBD1 as D (5 bases). CDR3 length: 12 amino acids. Germline V gene lookup returns CDR1 SQVTM and CDR2 ANQGSEA. Trimming pared 0 bases from V and 6 bases from J, leaving 8 bases between. CDR3 residues: CSVEEGTDGYTF. Here the CDR3 DNA reads TGCAGCGTTGAAGAGGGGACCGATGGCTACACCTTC.

This chain connects TRBV7-2 to TRBJ2-5; 15 bases are a match to TRBD2. Germline CDR1 and CDR2: SGHTA and FQGNSA. J lost 6 bases, V lost 5 bases, and 7 bases had no gene match. The CDR3 totals 16 residues. CDR3 sequence: CASSLGLAGGLKTQYF. The CDR3 DNA reads as TGTGCCAGCAGCCTGGGACTAGCGGGGGGTTTAAAGACCCAGTACTTC.

The chain links TRBV6-5 to TRBJ1-1, with no clear D. The CDR3 contains 14 residues. The V and J ends lost 2 bases and 4 bases respectively, with 11 bases between them. Germline loops: CDR1 MNHEY, CDR2 SVGAGI. CDR3 protein: CASSYRGEGTEAFF. The CDR3 DNA reads as TGTGCCAGCAGTTACCGGGGTGAGGGCACTGAAGCTTTCTTT.

The chain is built from TRBV6-5 and TRBJ2-1; D possibly corresponds to TRBD2 (5 bases). Germline CDR1 reads MNHEY; CDR2 reads SVGAGI. This CDR3 is built from 15 residues. V lost 6 bases to trimming and J lost 1 base, with 13 bases between them. The CDR3 nucleotides are TGTGCCAGCAGCTCCCAGCGGCGGTCCTACAATGAGCAGTTCTTC. It yields the protein CASSSQRRSYNEQFF.

This clone was counted a single time. The chain combines TRBV6-5 with TRBJ1-1, with 7 bases matching TRBD1. After removal of 0 bases from V and 3 bases from J, the junction contained 4 bases not matched to a gene. The germline V gene has CDR1 MNHEY and CDR2 SVGAGI. The CDR3 spans 15 residues. The CDR3 here is CASSYSQGLDTEAFF. Here the CDR3 DNA reads TGTGCCAGCAGTTACTCACAGGGGTTGGACACTGAAGCTTTCTTT.

This rearrangement joins TRBV6-5 to TRBJ2-2; 7 bases match TRBD1. With 2 bases clipped from V and 5 bases from J, the junction kept 8 bases outside the gene matches. The CDR3 totals 16 residues. Germline V gives CDR1 MNHEY, CDR2 SVGAGI. Here the CDR3 DNA reads TGTGCCAGCAGTTACGGCGCAGGGGGACAAACCGGGGAGCTGTTTTTT. This sequence encodes CASSYGAGGQTGELFF.

The V gene is TRBV4-3, the J gene TRBJ1-2, with D possibly TRBD1 on 6 matching bases. CDR3 length: 15 residues. V shed 4 bases and J shed 8 bases, with 20 bases lying between them. Germline assignment: CDR1 LGHNA and CDR2 YSLEER. CDR3 DNA sequence: TGCGCCAGCAGCCCAACTTGGGGGGGGGCTGGGGGCTACACCTTC. This codes for CASSPTWGGAGGYTF.

The J gene is TRBJ1-5, the V gene TRBV10-2; TRBD1 matches 8 bases. CDR1 and CDR2 from the germline V gene are WSHSY and SAAADI. The length of the CDR3 is 14 residues. The junction had 5 bases not matched to a gene; V was cut back by 6 bases and J by 4 bases. CDR3 bases: TGCGCCAGCAGATCGGGACAGGTGAATCAGCCCCAGCATTTT. As protein: CASRSGQVNQPQHF.

V and J are TRBV30 and TRBJ2-1; maybe TRBD1 (6 bases). Trimming left V 3 bases short and J 3 bases short, with 18 bases between. The CDR3 sequence is 16 residues long. CDR1 GTSNPN and CDR2 SVGIG come from the germline V gene (reference sequence). The chain's CDR3 is CAWSSWGRINYNEQFF. The CDR3 coding sequence is TGTGCCTGGAGCTCTTGGGGGCGAATAAACTACAATGAGCAGTTCTTC. Looking up the rest from reference TRBV30 and TRBJ2-1 gives the full variable domain: SQTIHQWPATLVQPVGSPLSLECTVEGTSNPNLYWYRQAAGRGLQLLFYSVGIGQISSEVPQNLSASRPQDRQFILSSKKLLLSDSGFYLCAWSSWGRINYNEQFFGPGTRLTVL.

Here the CDR3 DNA reads TGCGCCAGCAGCCGAGGACTAGCGGGGGCCACCGGGGATGAGCAGTTCTTC. Translated, it gives CASSRGLAGATGDEQFF. The J gene is TRBJ2-1, the V gene TRBV5-1, with TRBD2 identical over 13 bases. This CDR3 is built from 17 residues. V dropped 4 bases and J dropped 8; count of bases not matched to a gene: 12. The germline V gene encodes CDR1 SGHRS and CDR2 YFSETQ.

V and J are TRBV19 and TRBJ2-1, with 7 bases that match TRBD1. The CDR3 totals 13 residues. Germline V gene lookup returns CDR1 LNHDA and CDR2 SQIVND (reference sequence). Trimming removed 4 bases from V and 4 bases from J; junction bases left unmatched: 1. DNA for the CDR3: TGTGCCAGTAGTACAGGGGGTTACAATGAGCAGTTCTTC. It codes for CASSTGGYNEQFF.

The genes are TRBV7-2 and TRBJ1-2, with a possible D match to TRBD1 (6 bases). Trimming removed 5 bases at V and 2 bases at J, with 9 bases between. The CDR3 length is 13 residues. Germline CDR1 and CDR2: SGHTA and FQGNSA. CDR3 residues: CASSQGQNYGYTF. CDR3 sequence (DNA): TGTGCCAGCAGCCAGGGGCAGAACTATGGCTACACCTTC.

This clone came up a few times. This chain uses TRBV5-5 with TRBJ2-7; the D gene is possibly TRBD2 (6 bases). Germline CDR1 and CDR2: SGHKS and YYEKEE (reference sequence). With 4 bases removed from V and 1 base from J, the gap between germline ends came to 15 bases. The CDR3 is made up of 15 amino acids. This CDR3 is CASSLYRGLSYEQYF. As DNA, the CDR3 is TGTGCCAGCAGCCTTTACCGGGGGTTGTCCTACGAGCAGTACTTC.

A single count supports this clone. The chain employs TRBV6-5 and TRBJ1-6, with D possibly TRBD1 on 5 matching bases. V lost 10 bases and J 9 bases, leaving 19 bases between the germline ends. Germline CDR1 is MNHEY and CDR2 is SVGAGI. This CDR3 has 14 amino acids. CDR3 sequence: CAISRGDSVSPLHF. The DNA of the CDR3 is TGTGCCATCTCTCGGGGGGACTCGGTTTCACCCCTCCACTTT.

This chain connects TRBV4-3 to TRBJ2-7; no firm D call. V lost 2 bases and J 6 bases, leaving 11 bases between the germline ends. CDR1 and CDR2 from the germline V gene are LGHNA and YSLEER. The CDR3 has 13 residues. The DNA for the CDR3 is TGCGCCAGCAGCCAAACCCAGATTGGCGAGCAGTACTTC. Translating gives CASSQTQIGEQYF.

The chain joins TRBV7-8 to TRBJ1-4; D remains unclear. The CDR3 length is 14 residues. From germline, CDR1 is SGHVS and CDR2 FQNEAQ. V was clipped by 1 base and J by 6 bases, with 9 bases between them. CDR3 bases: TGTGCCAGCAGCTTAGACGGCCAACATGAAAAACTGTTTTTT. This encodes CASSLDGQHEKLFF.

V is TRBV4-1 and J is TRBJ1-4; TRBD1 agrees at 7 bases. The ends lost 3 bases at V and 4 bases at J; junction bases unmatched: 11. Germline lookup yields CDR1 MGHRA and CDR2 YSYEKL. This CDR3 has 17 amino acids. The CDR3 region has the DNA TGCGCCAGCAGCCACCCAGGGGGGGGACCCGTTAATGAAAAACTGTTTTTT. Its translation: CASSHPGGGPVNEKLFF.

This clone has a handful of counts. The DNA for the CDR3 is TGTGCCAGCAACCGGGACAGTCGAAGCAATCAGCCCCAGCATTTT. Its protein product is CASNRDSRSNQPQHF. V and J are TRBV2 and TRBJ1-5, with 7 nucleotides matching TRBD1. The CDR3 has 15 amino acids. The germline V gene encodes CDR1 SNHLY and CDR2 FYNNEI. V was clipped by 7 bases and J by 1 base; unmatched bases: 7.

Worth noting for this clone: Within the sample, other DNA sequences also encode this same CDR3. The rearrangement links TRBV20-1 to TRBJ1-1; D remains ambiguous. The germline V and J ends were trimmed by 2 bases and 0 bases, with 1 base remaining between them. This CDR3 is 11 amino acids long. Germline CDR1 is DFQATT and CDR2 is SNEGSKA (reference sequence). The CDR3 bases are TGCAGTGCTAGATTGAACACTGAAGCTTTCTTT. Its translation: CSARLNTEAFF.